The TCR beta chain under discussion was sequenced for a study of blood T cells in healthy people across ages. Using a J-beta primer mix together with a sample-barcoded 5' primer, a second PCR was run for about 6 to 11 cycles. A tag from a template-switch adaptor with 12 random nucleotides marked each cDNA molecule. TCRdb reprocessed the 5' RACE reads via MiXCR and lists one record per CDR3 protein. The sample contains 600,000 to 650,000 distinct CDR3 sequences, roughly 50% of which appear only once. Study-level results: Any changes in expanded clonotypes were possibly confounded, as donor CMV status remained unknown.

In regard to this clonotype: Its specificity is unknown.

This CDR3 region has 15 residues. V was shortened by 0 bases and J by 12 bases, with 19 bases between the two germline ends. Per germline, CDR1 SGHRS and CDR2 YFSETQ. The draw of peripheral blood yielded around 10 milliliters from each donor. This chain uses TRBV5-1 with TRBJ2-1; D may match TRBD1 or TRBD2 (7 bases each). This clonotype was obtained from a man in his sixties in good health. Sequencing was performed on blood. CDR3 nucleotides: TGCGCCAGCAGCTTGGTAGGACTAGGGGGCGATGGGCAGTTCTTC. It encodes CASSLVGLGGDGQFF.